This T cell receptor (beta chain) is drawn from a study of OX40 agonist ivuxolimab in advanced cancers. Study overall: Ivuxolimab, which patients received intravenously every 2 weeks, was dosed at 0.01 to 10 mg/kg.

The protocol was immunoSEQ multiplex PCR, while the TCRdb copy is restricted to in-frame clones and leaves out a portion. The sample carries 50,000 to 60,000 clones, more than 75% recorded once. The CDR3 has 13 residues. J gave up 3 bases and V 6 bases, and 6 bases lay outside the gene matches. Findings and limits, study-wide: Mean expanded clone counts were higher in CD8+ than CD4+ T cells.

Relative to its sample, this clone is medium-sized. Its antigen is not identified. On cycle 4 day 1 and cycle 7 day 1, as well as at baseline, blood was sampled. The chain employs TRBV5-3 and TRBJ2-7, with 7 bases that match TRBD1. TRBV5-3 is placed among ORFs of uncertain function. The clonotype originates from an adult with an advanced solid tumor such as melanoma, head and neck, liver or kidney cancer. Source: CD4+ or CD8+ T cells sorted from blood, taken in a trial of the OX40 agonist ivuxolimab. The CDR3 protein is CARNPGQFYEQYF. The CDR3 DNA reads TGTGCCAGAAATCCGGGACAGTTCTACGAGCAGTACTTC.